These 32 T cell receptor beta chains share one sample of origin, sequenced in a study of blood T cell repertoires in COVID-19. The protocol was immunoSEQ multiplex PCR, while the TCRdb copy is restricted to in-frame clones and leaves out a portion. There are approximately 210,000 clones in the sample; around 84% occur only once, and just under 20% lies in the top ten. Material for sequencing was peripheral blood. Receptors originate from a man younger than 40 with active or convalescent COVID-19.

The chain couples TRBV27 to TRBJ1-5; D is uncertain. There are 15 residues in the CDR3. CDR1 and CDR2 from the germline V gene are MNHEY and SMNVEV (reference sequence). Deletions cut 3 bases from V and 3 bases from J, with 12 bases between. CDR3 protein: CASSLSPEPNQPQHF. DNA for the CDR3: TGTGCCAGCAGTTTGTCCCCGGAGCCCAATCAGCCCCAGCATTTT.

This clone has just a few counts. The gene calls are TRBV11-2 and TRBJ1-6; D possibly corresponds to TRBD1 (6 bases). The length of the CDR3 is 18 residues. The V gene lost 4 bases and the J gene lost 0 bases, with 16 bases spanning the gap. The V gene's germline CDR1 is SGHAT and CDR2 FQNNGV. Written as DNA, the CDR3 is TGTGCCAGCAGCTCGACAGGCCTCTCAAGCTCCTATAATTCACCCCTCCACTTT. As protein: CASSSTGLSSSYNSPLHF.

This rearrangement joins TRBV4-1 to TRBJ2-4; 13 nucleotides agree with TRBD2. This CDR3 region has 16 residues. V lost 4 bases, J lost 6 bases, and 6 bases stayed unmatched. Germline V gene data show CDR1 as MGHRA and CDR2 as YSYEKL. In DNA form, the CDR3 reads TGCGCCAGCAGCCTGGGACTAGCGGGGCGGGGAAACATTCAGTACTTC. Protein sequence: CASSLGLAGRGNIQYF.

The chain carries TRBV7-2 and TRBJ1-5, with TRBD1 identical over 9 bases. Per the germline V gene, CDR1 is SGHTA and CDR2 is FQGNSA. Trimming at V came to 5 bases and at J to 4 bases, leaving 6 bases not matched to a gene. The CDR3 is 15 amino acids. CDR3 loop: CASSSRDRENQPQHF. DNA for the CDR3: TGTGCCAGCAGCAGCCGGGACAGGGAGAATCAGCCCCAGCATTTT.

V and J are TRBV24-1 and TRBJ2-7; D perhaps matches TRBD1 (5 bases). V lost 5 bases and J lost 3, with 7 bases in between. Germline CDR1 is KGHDR and CDR2 is SFDVKD. The length of the CDR3 is 12 residues. Written as DNA, the CDR3 is TGTGCCACCAGTGCTAGGGGCTACGAGCAGTACTTC. Amino acid sequence: CATSARGYEQYF.

The V and J genes are TRBV7-9 and TRBJ1-1; 7 bases match TRBD1. The trim removed 3 bases at V and 11 bases at J, leaving 9 bases unmatched. From germline, CDR1 is SEHNR and CDR2 FQNEAQ (reference sequence). The CDR3 is 13 amino acids. The CDR3 region is CASSFGQGGWAFF. The CDR3 DNA reads as TGTGCCAGCAGCTTTGGGCAGGGGGGTTGGGCTTTCTTT.

Points on this clone: At one of its ends the junction is not consistent with the germline gene, which may arise from a read error. This chain connects TRBV2 to TRBJ2-1, with TRBD2 as a possible D gene (6 bases). The CDR3 totals 12 residues. The germline gives CDR1 SNHLY, CDR2 FYNNEI. The CDR3 nucleotides are TGCTCCCGGGACTCACTCCACAATGAGCAGTTCTTC. This sequence encodes CSRDSLHNEQFF.

The chain links TRBV9 to TRBJ2-1, with 7 positions matching TRBD1. The CDR3 is 12 residues long. The J segment lost 6 bases and the V segment lost 4 bases, leaving 1 base of the junction unmatched. The germline gives CDR1 SGDLS, CDR2 YYNGEE. CDR3 region: CASSPGGNEQFF. DNA of the CDR3: TGTGCCAGCAGCCCAGGGGGCAATGAGCAGTTCTTC. The full variable domain, in which reference TRBV9 and TRBJ2-1 provide the parts outside the CDR3, is DSGVTQTPKHLITATGQRVTLRCSPRSGDLSVYWYQQSLDQGLQFLIQYYNGEERAKGNILERFSAQQFPDLHSELNLSSLELGDSALYFCASSPGGNEQFFGPGTRLTVL.

The chain joins TRBV2 to TRBJ2-7, with D unresolved. The CDR3 loop spans 10 amino acids. Germline assignment: CDR1 SNHLY and CDR2 FYNNEI. V gave up 7 bases and J gave up 7 bases, with 8 bases separating them. The CDR3 DNA follows: TGTGCCAGCACGTACAAGGAGCAGTACTTC. This encodes CASTYKEQYF.

The rearrangement joins TRBV15 to TRBJ2-3; perhaps TRBD1 as D (6 bases). Germline loops: CDR1 LNHNV, CDR2 YYDKDF (reference sequence). Trimming stripped 0 bases from V and 0 bases from J, with 16 bases between. This CDR3 region has 18 residues. CDR3 sequence reads: CATSRDPLTGPSTDTQYF. Here the CDR3 DNA reads TGTGCCACCAGCAGAGATCCACTGACAGGCCCTAGCACAGATACGCAGTATTTT.

V is TRBV4-2 and J is TRBJ1-3; no firm D call. V was clipped by 7 bases and J by 2 bases, with 15 bases between them. The CDR3 is 15 residues long. CDR1 and CDR2 from the germline V gene are LGHNA and YNFKEQ. The CDR3 DNA follows: TGTGCCAGCACGTCGCGGGAATTGGCTGGAAACACCATATATTTT. Translating it yields CASTSRELAGNTIYF.

The chain uses TRBV12-3 or TRBV12-4 and TRBJ1-2; perhaps TRBD1 as D (5 bases). Trimming pared 6 bases from V and 8 bases from J, leaving 10 bases between. This CDR3 has 11 amino acids. The DNA for the CDR3 is TGTGCCAGCAGATCCAGGGTAGGCTACACCTTC. This sequence encodes CASRSRVGYTF.

The chain couples TRBV16 to TRBJ1-2; D gene ambiguous. The CDR3 totals 14 residues. Trimming shortened V by 4 bases and J by 2 bases, and 11 bases separated the two germline ends. CDR1 is KGHSY and CDR2 is FQNENV in the germline V gene. The CDR3: CASSLLRGNYGYTF. In nucleotides, the CDR3 is TGTGCCAGCAGCCTACTTAGAGGCAACTATGGCTACACCTTC.

The V call is TRBV5-6, the J call TRBJ2-1, with unresolved D. The ends were cut back, 4 bases at V and 5 bases at J, with 16 bases in the middle. The CDR3 spans 15 residues. CDR1 is SGHDT, CDR2 YYEEEE, per germline. The CDR3 loop reads CASSPVQMVDNEQFF. DNA for the CDR3: TGTGCCAGCAGCCCCGTTCAAATGGTAGACAATGAGCAGTTCTTC. The variable domain in full, with the rest retrieved from reference TRBV5-6 and TRBJ2-1, is DAGVTQSPTHLIKTRGQQVTLRCSPKSGHDTVSWYQQALGQGPQFIFQYYEEEERQRGNFPDRFSGHQFPNYSSELNVNALLLGDSALYLCASSPVQMVDNEQFFGPGTRLTVL.

The chain links TRBV5-1 to TRBJ2-1; 9 bases match TRBD2. Trimming took 4 bases from V and 4 from J; bases not matched to a gene: 6. CDR3 size: 15 residues. Per germline, CDR1 SGHRS and CDR2 YFSETQ. The CDR3 reads CASSLRTSAYNEQFF. The CDR3 bases are TGCGCCAGCAGCCTGCGGACTAGCGCTTACAATGAGCAGTTCTTC.

This clone was picked up one time. Written as DNA, the CDR3 is TGTGCCAGCAGCGCTAGCGGGGGGCAGTACAATGAGCAGTTCTTC. Amino acids: CASSASGGQYNEQFF. The chain has TRBV9 and TRBJ2-1, with TRBD2 identical over 11 bases. Germline values: CDR1 SGDLS, CDR2 YYNGEE. The CDR3 has 15 amino acids. Trimming cost V 3 bases and J 4 bases; bases outside gene matches: 3.

The chain combines TRBV4-1 with TRBJ1-1, with unresolved D. The CDR3 is 14 amino acids. V dropped 0 bases and J dropped 1 base, with 6 bases sitting between them. Germline V gene sequence: CDR1 MGHRA, CDR2 YSYEKL. CDR3 sequence: CASSQDAGNTEAFF. The CDR3 DNA follows: TGCGCCAGCAGCCAAGATGCAGGGAACACTGAAGCTTTCTTT.

This clone was counted once. As DNA, the CDR3 is TGTGCCAGCAGCAAAGTCGTAGGGGGCTCCGGGGAGCTGTTTTTT. Translated, it gives CASSKVVGGSGELFF. The chain has TRBV21-1 and TRBJ2-2; the table assigns TRBD1, which was not confirmed against the DNA. TRBV21-1 is flagged as a pseudogene. The CDR3 length is 15 residues.

This clone was counted only a few times. This chain connects TRBV7-9 to TRBJ2-5, with a possible D match to TRBD2 (7 bases). Germline loops: CDR1 SEHNR, CDR2 FQNEAQ (reference sequence). This CDR3 is 14 amino acids long. The V and J ends lost 2 bases and 4 bases respectively, with 11 bases between them. CDR3 in amino acids: CASSLRGGGETQYF. CDR3 nucleotide sequence: TGTGCCAGCAGCTTAAGGGGGGGAGGAGAGACCCAGTACTTC. The complete variable domain, with remaining parts taken from reference TRBV7-9 and TRBJ2-5, reads DTGVSQNPRHKITKRGQNVTFRCDPISEHNRLYWYRQTLGQGPEFLTYFQNEAQLEKSRLLSDRFSAERPKGSFSTLEIQRTEQGDSAMYLCASSLRGGGETQYFGPGTRLLVL.

The rearrangement uses TRBV11-2 and TRBJ1-2, with D unresolved. The CDR3 is 14 residues long. Germline V gene sequence: CDR1 SGHAT, CDR2 FQNNGV. V lost 5 bases, J lost 4 bases, and 14 bases lay in between. In DNA form, the CDR3 reads TGTGCCAGCAGCCCGAACCCAGGTATCTATGGCTACACCTTC. It encodes CASSPNPGIYGYTF.

V usage is TRBV6-5 and J usage is TRBJ2-7, with 9 positions matching TRBD1. Germline V gene data show CDR1 as MNHEY and CDR2 as SVGAGI. The V and J ends lost 6 bases and 4 bases, in that order; junction bases with no gene match: 4. This CDR3 has 13 amino acids. The CDR3 nucleotides are TGTGCCAGCAGGCGAGGACAGGGGTACGAGCAGTACTTC. It is translated as CASRRGQGYEQYF.

Notes on this clone: An end of the junction does not agree with germline; a read error may underlie this. The V call is TRBV11-2, the J call TRBJ1-2, with D perhaps matching TRBD1 (6 bases). Per germline, CDR1 SGHAT and CDR2 FQNNGV. This CDR3 comprises 11 residues. The CDR3: CASSTSRDRSF. CDR3 nucleotide sequence: TGTGCCAGCAGCACCTCACGCGACAGGTCCTTC. Using reference TRBV11-2 and TRBJ1-2 for the parts outside the CDR3, the full variable domain is EAGVAQSPRYKIIEKRQSVAFWCNPISGHATLYWYQQILGQGPKLLIQFQNNGVVDDSQLPKDRFSAERLKGVDSTLKIQPAKLEDSAVYLCASSTSRDRSFGSGTRLTVV.

This clone was detected a few times. The chain combines TRBV25-1 with TRBJ1-1; possible D gene TRBD1, 5 bases. The germline V gene encodes CDR1 MGHDK and CDR2 SYGVNS. V lost 4 bases and J 1 base, leaving 10 bases between the germline ends. CDR3 length: 14 residues. CDR3 in amino acids: CASSGQYPNTEAFF. The DNA for the CDR3 is TGTGCCAGCAGTGGACAGTATCCGAACACTGAAGCTTTCTTT.

The gene calls are TRBV15 and TRBJ2-5; 14 bases are shared with TRBD2. V was clipped by 3 bases and J by 5 bases; unmatched bases: 5. The germline V gene has CDR1 LNHNV and CDR2 YYDKDF (reference sequence). This CDR3 has 16 amino acids. The CDR3 DNA reads TGTGCCACCAGCAGGGGGACTAGCGGGAGTCCGGAGACCCAGTACTTC. Its protein is CATSRGTSGSPETQYF. Filled out from reference TRBV15 and TRBJ2-5, the complete variable domain reads DAMVIQNPRYQVTQFGKPVTLSCSQTLNHNVMYWYQQKSSQAPKLLFHYYDKDFNNEADTPDNFQSRRPNTSFCFLDIRSPGLGDTAMYLCATSRGTSGSPETQYFGPGTRLLVL.

This clone was seen more than once but under ten times. V is TRBV30 and J is TRBJ2-7; TRBD2 aligns across 14 bases. Germline-derived CDR1 and CDR2 are GTSNPN and SVGIG (reference sequence). CDR3 size: 16 residues. Unmatched junction bases numbered 6, after V lost 3 bases and J lost 2 bases. CDR3 region: CAWSRLAGGYTYEQYF. Here the CDR3 DNA reads TGTGCCTGGAGCCGACTAGCGGGGGGGTACACCTACGAGCAGTACTTC.

The J gene is TRBJ2-1, the V gene TRBV13; TRBD2 matches at 8 bases. V lost 5 bases, J lost 7 bases, and 4 bases stayed unmatched. The CDR3 spans 13 residues. From germline, CDR1 is PRHDT and CDR2 FYEKMQ (reference sequence). The CDR3 is CASSRRGGNEQFF. In DNA form, the CDR3 reads TGTGCCAGCAGCCGACGGGGGGGTAATGAGCAGTTCTTC.

This clone was seen once. The genes are TRBV6-2 or TRBV6-3 and TRBJ1-1; tentatively, D is TRBD1 (6 bases). Trimming stripped 2 bases from V and 6 bases from J, with 13 bases between. Germline CDR1 reads MNHEY; CDR2 reads SVGEGT. The CDR3 is made up of 14 amino acids. The CDR3 protein is CASSYVGRTAEAFF. The CDR3 DNA is TGTGCCAGCAGTTACGTGGGAAGGACAGCTGAAGCTTTCTTT.

This clone was observed a few times. V is TRBV28 and J is TRBJ2-5; 7 bases fit TRBD2. This CDR3 is built from 15 residues. Per the germline V gene, CDR1 is MDHEN and CDR2 is SYDVKM. With V trimmed by 7 bases and J by 5 bases, 13 bases remained unmatched. The CDR3 DNA is TGTGCCAGCACCCTTGGAGCGGGGCTGCCGGAGACCCAGTACTTC. Its translation: CASTLGAGLPETQYF.

The chain recombines TRBV19 with TRBJ2-1; D gene uncertain. The V end was cut by 1 base, the J end by 6 bases, with 4 bases between. CDR3 length: 12 amino acids. The germline V gene encodes CDR1 LNHDA and CDR2 SQIVND (reference sequence). The CDR3 protein is CASSIVGNEQFF. The DNA for the CDR3 is TGTGCCAGTAGTATAGTCGGCAATGAGCAGTTCTTC.

J is TRBJ2-7 and V is TRBV27, with D tentatively TRBD2 (6 bases). The CDR3 runs to 16 residues. With 2 bases removed from V and 4 bases from J, the gap between germline ends came to 18 bases. Germline V gene lookup returns CDR1 MNHEY and CDR2 SMNVEV (reference sequence). CDR3 DNA sequence: TGTGCCAGCAGTTTACGTCCGGGAGCCGGTCCTTACGAGCAGTACTTC. It specifies CASSLRPGAGPYEQYF.

The chain combines TRBV7-2 with TRBJ2-1; D is possibly TRBD2 (6 bases). The CDR3 extends over 15 amino acids. Germline V gene sequence: CDR1 SGHTA, CDR2 FQGNSA. The germline V and J ends were trimmed by 4 bases and 6 bases, with 16 bases remaining between them. CDR3 in DNA: TGTGCCAGCAGCTGGCCCCGGGGGACCACCAATGAGCAGTTCTTC. Amino acids: CASSWPRGTTNEQFF.

This rearrangement joins TRBV7-2 to TRBJ2-1; 9 nucleotides line up with TRBD1. CDR1 and CDR2 from the germline V gene are SGHTA and FQGNSA. V gave up 5 bases and J gave up 4 bases; unmatched junction bases: 6. The CDR3 is 15 residues long. CDR3 protein: CASSTSGTGYNEQFF. CDR3 coding DNA: TGTGCCAGCAGCACGTCCGGGACAGGGTACAATGAGCAGTTCTTC.